These 8 T cell receptor beta chains were sequenced from one sample in a study of cytomegalovirus exposure and HLA in healthy donors. The study ran its PCR with 60 Vbeta and 13 Jbeta primers. Clones were read by immunoSEQ multiplex PCR, and TCRdb kept only the in-frame ones, dropping some. In the table there are roughly 130,000 clones, roughly three fifths of which are singletons. The sequencing input was PBMCs. These TCRs come from a woman aged 60-70 years in good health and CMV-seronegative.

The chain recombines TRBV4-3 with TRBJ2-1; possibly TRBD2 for D (5 bases). The CDR3 runs 16 residues. The V and J ends lost 1 base and 0 bases respectively, with 10 bases between them. Germline CDR1 reads LGHNA; CDR2 reads YSLEER. For the CDR3, the DNA is TGCGCCAGCAGCCAAGGAGGGCTGAGCTCCTACAATGAGCAGTTCTTC. Translation: CASSQGGLSSYNEQFF.

This clone was seen only a few times. This chain links TRBV7-2 with TRBJ1-2, with a possible D match to TRBD1 (5 bases). The CDR3 runs 15 residues. Between the trimmed V and J ends, which lost 2 bases and 0 bases, there was a span of 10 bases. From germline, CDR1 is SGHTA and CDR2 FQGNSA. CDR3: CASSLWGDANYGYTF. The CDR3 DNA sequence: TGTGCCAGCAGCTTATGGGGGGATGCTAACTATGGCTACACCTTC.

J is TRBJ2-5 and V is TRBV28; possibly TRBD2 for D (7 bases). The CDR3 extends over 14 amino acids. The germline V gene encodes CDR1 MDHEN and CDR2 SYDVKM. Deletions cut 6 bases from V and 3 bases from J, with 14 bases between. CDR3 sequence reads: CASSGQRGKETQYF. In nucleotides, the CDR3 is TGTGCCAGCAGCGGACAGCGGGGCAAAGAGACCCAGTACTTC. The variable domain in full, completed from reference TRBV28 and TRBJ2-5, reads DVKVTQSSRYLVKRTGEKVFLECVQDMDHENMFWYRQDPGLGLRLIYFSYDVKMKEKGDIPEGYSVSREKKERFSLILESASTNQTSMYLCASSGQRGKETQYFGPGTRLLVL.

J is TRBJ2-5 and V is TRBV27; tentative D call: TRBD1 (6 bases). The tail of the sequence fits TRBJ2-7 better, so the J call may be wrong. Germline V gene lookup returns CDR1 MNHEY and CDR2 SMNVEV (reference sequence). The CDR3 sequence is 14 residues long. The CDR3 DNA reads TGTGCCAGCAGCCATGACAGGACTCCCTACGAGCAGTACTTC. It specifies CASSHDRTPYEQYF.

The chain joins TRBV7-3 to TRBJ2-1, with 11 bases that match TRBD2. V trimming: 5 bases; J trimming: 0 bases; junction bases outside the gene matches: 9. Germline CDR1 reads SGHTA; CDR2 reads FQGTGA. The CDR3 is 18 amino acids. CDR3 DNA: TGTGCCAGCAGCCAAGTAGCGGGGGGGGGTCGCTCCTACAATGAGCAGTTCTTC. This gives the protein CASSQVAGGGRSYNEQFF.

The chain links TRBV28 to TRBJ2-7; the match to TRBD2 covers 8 bases. The CDR3 length is 13 residues. Germline CDR1 MDHEN, CDR2 SYDVKM. J lost 6 bases, V lost 8 bases, and 9 bases had no gene match. The CDR3 region is CASGEAGAFEQYF. The CDR3 DNA follows: TGTGCCAGCGGGGAAGCGGGAGCATTCGAGCAGTACTTC. The whole variable domain, remainder taken from reference TRBV28 and TRBJ2-7, is DVKVTQSSRYLVKRTGEKVFLECVQDMDHENMFWYRQDPGLGLRLIYFSYDVKMKEKGDIPEGYSVSREKKERFSLILESASTNQTSMYLCASGEAGAFEQYFGPGTRLTVT.

The chain couples TRBV28 to TRBJ1-2, with 11 bases identical to TRBD1. Germline CDR1 MDHEN, CDR2 SYDVKM. With 10 bases clipped from V and 3 bases from J, the junction kept 10 bases outside the gene matches. The CDR3 is made up of 15 amino acids. The CDR3: CATGRGQGGDYGYTF. The CDR3 nucleotides read TGTGCCACCGGAAGGGGACAGGGGGGAGACTATGGCTACACCTTC.

This clone was detected a few times. V gene TRBV19 combines with J gene TRBJ1-1, with 12 bases that match TRBD1. Germline V gene lookup returns CDR1 LNHDA and CDR2 SQIVND (reference sequence). The CDR3 has 14 residues. The junction had 4 bases not matched to a gene; V was cut back by 6 bases and J by 5 bases. DNA for the CDR3: TGTGCCAGTAGCCGGGACAGGGGGCAGACTGAAGCTTTCTTT. It translates to CASSRDRGQTEAFF.